One sample yielded the 30 T cell receptor beta chains listed below, sequenced in a study of blood T cell repertoires in COVID-19. The method was immunoSEQ multiplex PCR; TCRdb's version includes in-frame clones alone and lacks a portion of them. This table has over 250,000 clones, around 85% appearing once. Sequenced: peripheral blood. All receptors derive from a man aged 50 to 59 with active or convalescent COVID-19.

The chain uses TRBV30 and TRBJ2-1; D is unresolved. The CDR3 covers 12 residues. Germline CDR1 reads GTSNPN; CDR2 reads SVGIG (reference sequence). The germline V and J ends were trimmed by 5 bases and 6 bases, with 11 bases remaining between them. CDR3 residues: CAWARLVNEQFF. The CDR3 bases are TGTGCCTGGGCGCGCCTGGTCAATGAGCAGTTCTTC. Full variable domain (outside the CDR3, taken from reference TRBV30 and TRBJ2-1): SQTIHQWPATLVQPVGSPLSLECTVEGTSNPNLYWYRQAAGRGLQLLFYSVGIGQISSEVPQNLSASRPQDRQFILSSKKLLLSDSGFYLCAWARLVNEQFFGPGTRLTVL.

The rearrangement uses TRBV7-2 and TRBJ2-5; 15 bases are shared with TRBD2. The CDR3 length is 18 residues. V shed 1 base and J 5 bases; nucleotides not matched to a gene: 8. The V gene's germline CDR1 is SGHTA and CDR2 FQGNSA. CDR3 nucleotides: TGTGCCAGCAGCTTAGGAGGGACTAGCGGGAGGAAAGGGGAGACCCAGTACTTC. Translation: CASSLGGTSGRKGETQYF. The whole variable domain, filled in from reference TRBV7-2 and TRBJ2-5, reads GAGVSQSPSNKVTEKGKDVELRCDPISGHTALYWYRQSLGQGLEFLIYFQGNSAPDKSGLPSDRFSAERTGGSVSTLTIQRTQQEDSAVYLCASSLGGTSGRKGETQYFGPGTRLLVL.

This clone was seen only once. The chain links TRBV24-1 to TRBJ1-1; unclear D gene. The germline V gene has CDR1 KGHDR and CDR2 SFDVKD. The V and J ends lost 2 bases and 10 bases respectively, with 7 bases between them. This CDR3 is 11 amino acids long. CDR3 coding DNA: TGTGCCACCAGTGATTCATTCAGAGCTTTCTTT. Protein sequence: CATSDSFRAFF.

This clone was seen only a few times. One end of the junction is discordant with germline, which a read error may explain. The V gene is TRBV12-5, the J gene TRBJ2-1; TRBD1 aligns across 9 bases. Germline V gene lookup returns CDR1 LGHNT and CDR2 FRNRAP. This CDR3 comprises 15 residues. The CDR3 coding sequence is TGTGCTAGTGCTTTGAGGCGGGGGACAGGGTTTGAGCAGTTCTTC. This codes for CASALRRGTGFEQFF.

The chain links TRBV2 to TRBJ1-3, with a tentative D call TRBD1 (6 bases). Looked up from germline, CDR1 is SNHLY and CDR2 is FYNNEI. The CDR3 is 13 amino acids. Deletions cut 5 bases from V and 1 base from J, with 6 bases between. CDR3 sequence: CASSTGSGNTIYF. The CDR3 nucleotides are TGTGCCAGCAGTACAGGGTCTGGAAACACCATATATTTT.

The chain couples TRBV10-1 to TRBJ2-1, with TRBD2 matching over 7 bases. The CDR3 length is 13 residues. Germline trimming cut 5 bases from V and 12 bases from J; bases unmatched to any gene: 10. CDR1 and CDR2 (germline): WNHNN, SYGVQD (reference sequence). CDR3: CASSLERGSSQFF. The CDR3, as DNA: TGCGCCAGCAGTTTGGAGCGGGGCTCGTCGCAGTTCTTC.

This chain connects TRBV7-9 to TRBJ1-5, with D possibly TRBD1 on 5 matching bases. The CDR3 loop spans 16 amino acids. The V gene's germline CDR1 is SEHNR and CDR2 FQNEAQ (reference sequence). Trimming left V 2 bases short and J 0 bases short, with 11 bases between. In DNA, the CDR3 is TGTGCCAGCAGCTTATACTCAGGGAATAGCAATCAGCCCCAGCATTTT. Translated: CASSLYSGNSNQPQHF.

The genes are TRBV29-1 and TRBJ1-5; TRBD1 is a possible D gene (6 bases). The germline gives CDR1 SQVTM, CDR2 ANQGSEA. Trimming cost V 4 bases and J 0 bases, with 10 bases left between them. The CDR3 runs 14 residues. The DNA of the CDR3 is TGCAGCGTTGTGTCAGGGGCTAGCAATCAGCCCCAGCATTTT. Translation gives CSVVSGASNQPQHF.

This clone has just one count. J is TRBJ2-2 and V is TRBV4-2; D may be TRBD2 (6 bases). The CDR3 has 17 amino acids. Trimming took 2 bases from V and 8 from J, leaving 21 bases between them. Germline V CDR1 and CDR2: LGHNA, YNFKEQ. The DNA for the CDR3 is TGTGCCAGCAGCCAATCCCAACTAGCCGAGAAGGGTGGGGAGCTGTTTTTT. Its translation is CASSQSQLAEKGGELFF.

This chain links TRBV19 with TRBJ1-2; D unresolved. V was cut by 0 bases and J by 4 bases, with 12 bases left in between. Germline V gene data show CDR1 as LNHDA and CDR2 as SQIVND (reference sequence). The CDR3 loop spans 15 amino acids. The CDR3 is CASSIERSGVYGYTF. Written as DNA, the CDR3 is TGTGCCAGTAGTATAGAAAGGTCGGGAGTCTATGGCTACACCTTC.

The chain has TRBV6-5 and TRBJ1-5, with 8 bases matching TRBD1. Trimming removed 5 bases from V and 5 bases from J; junction bases left unmatched: 8. The CDR3 is 15 amino acids. CDR1 is MNHEY, CDR2 SVGAGI, per germline. The CDR3 is CASSPRTGRDQPQHF. The CDR3 region has the DNA TGTGCCAGCAGTCCTCGGACAGGGAGGGATCAGCCCCAGCATTTT.

This clone occurred a few times. V and J are TRBV13 and TRBJ1-2; no clear D. The CDR3 has 16 residues. Deletions cut 5 bases from V and 8 bases from J, with 24 bases between. Germline CDR1 is PRHDT and CDR2 is FYEKMQ (reference sequence). Here the CDR3 DNA reads TGTGCCAGCAGCCGAGCCGGACTGGATACTCCCTCCGGCTACACCTTC. Protein sequence: CASSRAGLDTPSGYTF.

Only one count was recorded for this clone. The rearrangement uses TRBV5-4 and TRBJ1-1; D is possibly TRBD1 (6 bases). There are 15 residues in the CDR3. The ends were cut back, 0 bases at V and 1 base at J, with 10 bases in the middle. The germline gives CDR1 SGHNT, CDR2 YYREEE (reference sequence). The CDR3 here is CASSLAGGENTEAFF. The DNA of the CDR3 is TGTGCCAGCAGCTTGGCGGGGGGCGAGAACACTGAAGCTTTCTTT.

The count of this clone is one. This CDR3 is CASSWGTSGIIGDNEQFF. CDR3 nucleotide sequence: TGCGCCAGCAGCTGGGGGACTAGCGGGATAATAGGAGACAATGAGCAGTTCTTC. The chain combines TRBV5-1 with TRBJ2-1, with 13 bases that match TRBD2. Germline CDR1 reads SGHRS; CDR2 reads YFSETQ. This CDR3 region has 18 residues. With 3 bases clipped from V and 5 bases from J, the junction kept 11 bases outside the gene matches.

Of note for this clone: Its ends do not fully match the called genes, so a read error is possible. The genes are TRBV5-3 and TRBJ2-1; D ambiguous. TRBV5-3 is treated as an ORF (open reading frame) with a function not yet certain. CDR3 size: 15 residues. CDR3 coding DNA: TGTGTCAGAATAGGTGTAAAACAGAAATACAATGAGCAGTTCTTC. Its translation is CVRIGVKQKYNEQFF.

The rearrangement uses TRBV3-1 (or the pseudogene TRBV3-2) and TRBJ1-1, with D perhaps matching TRBD1 (6 bases). The germline V gene encodes CDR1 LGHDT and CDR2 YNNKEL (reference sequence). The CDR3 loop spans 14 amino acids. Deletions cut 4 bases from V and 0 bases from J, with 9 bases between. CDR3 DNA sequence: TGTGCCAGCAGCCGGGACACATTGAACACTGAAGCTTTCTTT. This gives the protein CASSRDTLNTEAFF.

The rearrangement uses TRBV28 and TRBJ1-4; weak D call: TRBD1 (5 bases). V was clipped by 6 bases and J by 0 bases, with 17 bases between them. Germline assignment: CDR1 MDHEN and CDR2 SYDVKM. CDR3 length: 17 amino acids. CDR3 residues: CASSLGDGRPTNEKLFF. CDR3 coding DNA: TGTGCCAGCAGCTTAGGGGACGGGAGGCCAACTAATGAAAAACTGTTTTTT.

This clone came up a few times. The chain uses TRBV11-2 and TRBJ1-6, with D possibly TRBD1 on 5 matching bases. V gave up 2 bases and J gave up 6 bases, with 11 bases separating them. The CDR3 has 15 amino acids. Germline values: CDR1 SGHAT, CDR2 FQNNGV. The CDR3 nucleotides read TGTGCCAGCAGCTTAAGGGGTGATTCTAATTCACCCCTCCACTTT. This gives the protein CASSLRGDSNSPLHF.

The sample holds a few counts of this clone. The chain carries TRBV19 and TRBJ2-2, with 12 nucleotides matching TRBD2. The CDR3 loop spans 19 amino acids. Looked up from germline, CDR1 is LNHDA and CDR2 is SQIVND (reference sequence). Trimming cost V 4 bases and J 3 bases; bases outside gene matches: 12. CDR3: CASSKHLAGGPDYTGELFF. CDR3 nucleotides: TGTGCCAGTAGTAAACATCTAGCGGGAGGGCCGGATTACACCGGGGAGCTGTTTTTT.

CDR3 sequence: CASSPGLAGGPWNEQFF. The CDR3 coding sequence is TGTGCCAGCAGCCCGGGACTAGCGGGAGGGCCTTGGAATGAGCAGTTCTTC. The chain links TRBV7-8 to TRBJ2-1; 16 bases agree with TRBD2. The germline gives CDR1 SGHVS, CDR2 FQNEAQ. J lost 7 bases, V lost 5 bases, and 8 bases had no gene match. The CDR3 extends over 17 amino acids.

The chain joins TRBV6-5 to TRBJ1-5; D ambiguous. CDR1 and CDR2 (germline): MNHEY, SVGAGI. This CDR3 is 13 amino acids long. V shed 7 bases and J shed 0 bases, with 7 bases lying between them. CDR3 loop: CASTDYSNQPQHF. For the CDR3, the DNA is TGTGCCAGCACGGACTATAGCAATCAGCCCCAGCATTTT.

The chain is built from TRBV2 and TRBJ1-5, with D maybe TRBD1 (6 bases). Trimming cost V 6 bases and J 4 bases, with 16 bases left between them. CDR3 length equals 15 residues. Germline loops: CDR1 SNHLY, CDR2 FYNNEI. CDR3 loop: CASREQGNANQPQHF. CDR3 nucleotide sequence: TGTGCCAGCAGGGAACAGGGTAACGCGAATCAGCCCCAGCATTTT.

There are a few counts of this clone. This rearrangement joins TRBV5-1 to TRBJ2-1; 14 bases fit TRBD2. V lost 4 bases to trimming and J lost 6 bases; unmatched junction nucleotides: 6. The germline V gene has CDR1 SGHRS and CDR2 YFSETQ. The CDR3 runs to 16 residues. The DNA of the CDR3 is TGCGCCAGCAGCAAGGGACTAGCGGGAGAGGGCAATGAGCAGTTCTTC. Amino acid sequence: CASSKGLAGEGNEQFF.

The chain employs TRBV2 and TRBJ2-7, with D possibly matching TRBD1 (7 bases). From germline, CDR1 is SNHLY and CDR2 FYNNEI. The CDR3 has 13 amino acids. V was clipped by 6 bases and J by 6 bases, with 15 bases between them. The CDR3 region has the DNA TGTGCCAGCAGCCCAGGGGGGTATGGCGAGCAGTACTTC. Protein sequence: CASSPGGYGEQYF.

As for this clone: This sample also contains other DNA sequences that code for the same CDR3. The gene calls are TRBV6-2 or TRBV6-3 and TRBJ2-7; weak D call: TRBD1 (6 bases). Germline values: CDR1 MNHEY, CDR2 SVGEGT. This CDR3 contains 12 residues. Between the trimmed V and J ends, which lost 2 bases and 6 bases, there was a span of 8 bases. DNA of the CDR3: TGTGCCAGCAGTTACGTAGGGGGCGAGCAGTACTTC. Protein product: CASSYVGGEQYF.

The genes are TRBV7-9 and TRBJ2-1, with 7 bases aligning to TRBD2. The CDR3 has 14 residues. CDR1 SEHNR and CDR2 FQNEAQ come from the germline V gene (reference sequence). With V trimmed by 3 bases and J by 10 bases, 9 bases remained unmatched. CDR3 sequence reads: CASSLSLAVPEQFF. The CDR3 DNA follows: TGTGCCAGCAGCTTGTCGCTAGCGGTCCCAGAGCAGTTCTTC.

This chain uses TRBV4-1 with TRBJ2-2; TRBD2 is a possible D gene (6 bases). Per germline, CDR1 MGHRA and CDR2 YSYEKL. This CDR3 is built from 16 residues. Trimming stripped 2 bases from V and 2 bases from J, with 12 bases between. CDR3: CASSQSPGLNTGELFF. CDR3 nucleotides: TGCGCCAGCAGCCAAAGCCCGGGACTCAACACCGGGGAGCTGTTTTTT.

CDR3 sequence: CASSVAGGLAGGPYNEQFF. The DNA of the CDR3 is TGTGCCAGCAGCGTAGCCGGGGGACTAGCGGGAGGGCCTTACAATGAGCAGTTCTTC. The V gene is TRBV9, the J gene TRBJ2-1; TRBD2 matches 16 bases. The CDR3 has 19 amino acids. J gave up 4 bases and V 0 bases, and 7 bases lay outside the gene matches. Germline V CDR1 and CDR2: SGDLS, YYNGEE. The whole variable domain, filled in from reference TRBV9 and TRBJ2-1, reads DSGVTQTPKHLITATGQRVTLRCSPRSGDLSVYWYQQSLDQGLQFLIQYYNGEERAKGNILERFSAQQFPDLHSELNLSSLELGDSALYFCASSVAGGLAGGPYNEQFFGPGTRLTVL.

This chain uses TRBV2 with TRBJ2-1, with TRBD2 identical over 8 bases. Losses at the gene ends were 3 bases for V and 4 bases for J; bases not matched to a gene: 2. The CDR3 runs to 14 residues. CDR1 SNHLY and CDR2 FYNNEI come from the germline V gene. CDR3 nucleotides: TGTGCCAGCAGTGAGACTAGCGAATACAATGAGCAGTTCTTC. It translates to CASSETSEYNEQFF.

The chain combines TRBV5-6 with TRBJ2-1; D may be TRBD2 (10 bases). The germline V gene encodes CDR1 SGHDT and CDR2 YYEEEE. The CDR3 loop spans 17 amino acids. V was cut by 2 bases and J by 4 bases, with 19 bases left in between. CDR3 DNA sequence: TGTGCCAGCAGCTTCACTAGCGGGGACAGGGAATACAATGAGCAGTTCTTC. Amino acid sequence: CASSFTSGDREYNEQFF.